Below, one TCR beta chain is given with its context. How the authors handled the data: Reference gene primer amplification gave estimated nucleated cell counts. Profiled with immunoSEQ multiplex PCR; TCRdb holds only in-frame clones, not every one. V, J and clone size were drawn from that table, and D and trimming were deduced from the DNA. This table has roughly 100,000 clones, 70% to 90% appearing once. The data were taken from a study of blood T cell repertoires in COVID-19. Study context: Spain, Italy and the United States supplied samples that represented acute and convalescent COVID-19. The analysed material was cDNA or gDNA that came from T cells, B-cell-depleted T cells, or PBMCs.

The sequence was obtained from a man over 45 in a cohort sampled during active COVID-19. Sample: peripheral blood.

The CDR3 DNA reads as TGTGCCAGCAGCCGGGGACAGTCAAACTATGGCTACACCTTC. It specifies CASSRGQSNYGYTF. The V call is TRBV6-5, the J call TRBJ1-2; 7 bases are a match to TRBD1. This CDR3 has 14 residues. V lost 6 bases and J lost 2; bases outside the gene matches: 6. The germline gives CDR1 MNHEY, CDR2 SVGAGI.